The T cell receptor beta chain described here comes from a study of T-cell reconstitution after alpha-beta-depleted transplantation in children. Unique molecular identifiers were used in preparing the TCRbeta library. A single record per CDR3 protein comes from TCRdb applying MiXCR to the PCR reads. This sample has 800,000 to 1,000,000 distinct CDR3 sequences, with about 29% found just once. This CDR3 has 18 residues. The V and J ends lost 2 bases and 7 bases, in that order; junction bases with no gene match: 15. From germline, CDR1 is SGHRS and CDR2 YFSETQ. About this clonotype itself: Its target is unknown.

Study results and caveats: Alpha-beta T cells about two months after transplant reportedly derived from several hundred expanded graft clones. T-cell numbers and diversity, one year after transplant, stemmed largely from T cells that were newly produced. Certain patients had high TCRbeta diversity at day 60, and it came from recipient T cells and thymic progenitors that survived.

The TCR sequence derives from a boy less than two years old who had a stem cell transplant for SCID, so the T cells may come from the graft donor. This chain connects TRBV5-1 to TRBJ1-2; 12 bases are shared with TRBD1. Here the sequenced sample was PBMCs, mostly from graft donor cells, taken 360 days after TCRalphabeta/CD19-depleted stem cell transplant. For the CDR3, the DNA is TGCGCCAGCAGCTTTTTACCGGGACAGGGGGCGCGTCAGTTTGGCTACACCTTC. It specifies CASSFLPGQGARQFGYTF.